A selection of T cell receptor beta chains follows, all from one sample in a study of human T cells and chemical hapten exposure. Using its own MiXCR run on the RACE reads, TCRdb lists one record per CDR3 protein. The sample lists roughly 380,000 distinct CDR3 sequences, more than 4.5% occurring once. The sequencing here drew on whole blood, taken in connection with sensitization to the hapten diphenylcyclopropenone (DPC). Receptors were obtained from a woman in her 50s with alopecia areata. Some clones in this sample may be carry-over from other donors' samples. Each CDR3 is given with its conserved first and last residue. A D gene is named only where the DNA matches it firmly. Clone size is stated in some rows and not others, as once, few, many or a class when expanded.

>-|TRBV6-6|TRBJ1-5|-
CASSPDGGSNQPQHF
TGTGCCAGCAGCCCCGACGGGGGTTCCAATCAGCCCCAGCATTTT
>many|TRBV27|TRBJ2-3|-
CASCPGVEFTDTQYF
TGTGCCAGCTGTCCTGGCGTGGAGTTTACGGATACGCAGTATTTT
>many|TRBV28|TRBJ2-1|-
CASREDRAAGGTDEQFF
TGTGCCAGCAGGGAGGACAGGGCCGCGGGAGGGACGGATGAGCAGTTCTTC
>few|TRBV24-1|TRBJ2-1|-
CATSDLDWNEQFF
TGTGCCACCAGTGATTTGGACTGGAATGAGCAGTTCTTC
>many|TRBV11-2|TRBJ2-3|-
CASSLELVDTQYF
TGTGCCAGCAGCTTAGAACTGGTAGATACGCAGTATTTT
>many|TRBV28|TRBJ2-3|-
CASSPGNTDTQYF
TGTGCCAGCAGTCCCGGAAACACAGATACGCAGTATTTT
>many|TRBV27|TRBJ1-5|TRBD1
CASSLSTSGGDQPQHF
TGTGCCAGCAGTTTATCGACTTCAGGGGGCGATCAGCCCCAGCATTTT
>few|TRBV5-1|TRBJ1-1|TRBD1
CASSPQGFNTEAFF
TGCGCCAGCAGCCCACAGGGGTTTAACACTGAAGCTTTCTTT
>many|TRBV7-9|TRBJ2-1|TRBD2
CASSPSGGLTYNEQFF
TGTGCCAGCAGCCCGAGCGGGGGGCTTACCTACAATGAGCAGTTCTTC
>many|TRBV7-6|TRBJ1-4|TRBD1
CASSPGTGRNEKLFF
TGTGCCAGCAGCCCGGGGACAGGGAGGAATGAAAAACTGTTTTTT